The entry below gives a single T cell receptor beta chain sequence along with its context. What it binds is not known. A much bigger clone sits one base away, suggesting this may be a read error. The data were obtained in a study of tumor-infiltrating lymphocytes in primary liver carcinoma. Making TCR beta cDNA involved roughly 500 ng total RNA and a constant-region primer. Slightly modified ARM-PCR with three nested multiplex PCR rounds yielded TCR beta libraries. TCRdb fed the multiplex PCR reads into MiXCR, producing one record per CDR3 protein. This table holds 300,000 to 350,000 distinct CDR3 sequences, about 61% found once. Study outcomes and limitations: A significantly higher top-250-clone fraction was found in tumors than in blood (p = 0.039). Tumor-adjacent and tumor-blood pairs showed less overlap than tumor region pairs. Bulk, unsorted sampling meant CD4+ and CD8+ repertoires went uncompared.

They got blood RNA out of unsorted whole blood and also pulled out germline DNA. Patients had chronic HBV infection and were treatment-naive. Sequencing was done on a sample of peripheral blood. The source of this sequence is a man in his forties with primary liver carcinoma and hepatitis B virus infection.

CDR3 bases: TGTGCCAGCGGCCACCCGGACAGGGACTATGGCTACACCTTC. Encoded protein: CASGHPDRDYGYTF. The rearrangement joins TRBV6-6 to TRBJ1-2, with TRBD1 identical over 8 bases. The CDR3 sequence is 14 residues long. J was trimmed by 3 bases and V by 8 bases; bases with no gene match: 8. Germline V gene sequence: CDR1 MNHNY, CDR2 SVGAGI (reference sequence).